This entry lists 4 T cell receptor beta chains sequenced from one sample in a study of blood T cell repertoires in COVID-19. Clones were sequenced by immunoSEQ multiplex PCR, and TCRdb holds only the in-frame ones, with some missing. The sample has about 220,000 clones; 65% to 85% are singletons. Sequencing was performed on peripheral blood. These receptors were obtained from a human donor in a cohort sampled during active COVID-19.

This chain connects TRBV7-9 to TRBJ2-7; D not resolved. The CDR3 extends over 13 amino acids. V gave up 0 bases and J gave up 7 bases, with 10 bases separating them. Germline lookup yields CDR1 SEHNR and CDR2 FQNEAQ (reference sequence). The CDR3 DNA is TGTGCCAGCAGCTTAGCCCCACTGAGGGAGCAGTACTTC. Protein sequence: CASSLAPLREQYF.

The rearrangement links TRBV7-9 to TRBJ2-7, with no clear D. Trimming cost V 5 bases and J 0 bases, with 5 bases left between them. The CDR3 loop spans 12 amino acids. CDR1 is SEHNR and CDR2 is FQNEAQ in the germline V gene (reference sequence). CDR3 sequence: CASSRSSYEQYF. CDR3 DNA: TGTGCCAGCAGCCGTAGCTCCTACGAGCAGTACTTC.

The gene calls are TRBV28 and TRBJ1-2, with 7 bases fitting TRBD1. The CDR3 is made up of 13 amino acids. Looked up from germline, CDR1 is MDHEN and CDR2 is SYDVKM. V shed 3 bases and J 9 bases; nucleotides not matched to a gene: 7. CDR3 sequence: CASSLGQPECYTF. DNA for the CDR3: TGTGCCAGCAGTTTGGGACAGCCAGAGTGCTACACCTTC.

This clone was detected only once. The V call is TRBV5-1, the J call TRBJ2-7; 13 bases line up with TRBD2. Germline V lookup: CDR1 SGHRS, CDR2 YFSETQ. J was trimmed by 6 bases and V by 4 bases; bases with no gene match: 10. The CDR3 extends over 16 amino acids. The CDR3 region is CASSTRTSGRVSEQYF. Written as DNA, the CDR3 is TGCGCCAGCAGCACCCGTACTAGCGGGAGGGTCAGCGAGCAGTACTTC. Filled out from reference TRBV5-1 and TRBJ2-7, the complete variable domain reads KAGVTQTPRYLIKTRGQQVTLSCSPISGHRSVSWYQQTPGQGLQFLFEYFSETQRNKGNFPGRFSGRQFSNSRSEMNVSTLELGDSALYLCASSTRTSGRVSEQYFGPGTRLTVT.